This T cell receptor beta chain appears in the sequencing data of a study of blood T cell repertoires in COVID-19. Sequenced by immunoSEQ multiplex PCR; TCRdb stores in-frame clones only, minus some. Seen here are under 500,000 clones, 70% to 90% observed once, and the top ten hold about 2.1%. Germline V CDR1 and CDR2: SGHAT, FQNNGV. Trimming cost V 1 base and J 5 bases; bases outside gene matches: 7. This CDR3 contains 16 residues. This chain uses TRBV11-2 with TRBJ2-5; 10 bases line up with TRBD1. Sequencing used PBMCs or T cells enriched from blood (not recorded which). This clonotype was sampled from a woman between 18 and 29 years old with acute COVID-19. The CDR3 loop is CASSLVGTGVVETQYF. The CDR3 DNA sequence: TGTGCCAGCAGCTTAGTAGGGACAGGGGTTGTGGAGACCCAGTACTTC.